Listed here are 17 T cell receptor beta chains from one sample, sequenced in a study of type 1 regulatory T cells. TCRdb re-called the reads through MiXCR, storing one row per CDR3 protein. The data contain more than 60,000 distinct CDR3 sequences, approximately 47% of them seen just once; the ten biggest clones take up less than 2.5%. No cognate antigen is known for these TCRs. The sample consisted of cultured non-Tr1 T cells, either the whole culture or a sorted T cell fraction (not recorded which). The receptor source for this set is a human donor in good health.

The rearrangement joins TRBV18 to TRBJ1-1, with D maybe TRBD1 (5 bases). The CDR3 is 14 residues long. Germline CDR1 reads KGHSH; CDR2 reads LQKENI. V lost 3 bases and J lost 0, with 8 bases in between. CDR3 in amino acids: CASSPRQMNTEAFF. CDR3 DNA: TGTGCCAGCTCACCCAGACAGATGAACACTGAAGCTTTCTTT.

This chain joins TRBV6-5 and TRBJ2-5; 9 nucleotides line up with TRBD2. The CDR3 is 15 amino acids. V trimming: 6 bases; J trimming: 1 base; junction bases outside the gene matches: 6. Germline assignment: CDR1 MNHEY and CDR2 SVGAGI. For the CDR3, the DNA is TGTGCCAGCAGCCCCCAACTAGCGGGCCAAGAGACCCAGTACTTC. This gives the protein CASSPQLAGQETQYF.

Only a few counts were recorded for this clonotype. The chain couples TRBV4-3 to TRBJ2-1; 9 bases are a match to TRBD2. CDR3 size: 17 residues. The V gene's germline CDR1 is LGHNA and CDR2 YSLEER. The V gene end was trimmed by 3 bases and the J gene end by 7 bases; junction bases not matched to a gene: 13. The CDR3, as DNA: TGCGCCAGCAGCCAGTCCTTGCCCGGGACTAGCCTGAATGAGCAGTTCTTC. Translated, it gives CASSQSLPGTSLNEQFF.

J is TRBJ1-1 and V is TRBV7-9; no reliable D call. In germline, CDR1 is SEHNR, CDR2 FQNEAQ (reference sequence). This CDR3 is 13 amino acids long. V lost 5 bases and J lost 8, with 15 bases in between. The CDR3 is CASSLWRVSEAFF. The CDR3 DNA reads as TGTGCCAGCAGCCTATGGAGGGTATCCGAAGCTTTCTTT. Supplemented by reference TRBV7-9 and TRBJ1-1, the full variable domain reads DTGVSQNPRHKITKRGQNVTFRCDPISEHNRLYWYRQTLGQGPEFLTYFQNEAQLEKSRLLSDRFSAERPKGSFSTLEIQRTEQGDSAMYLCASSLWRVSEAFFGQGTRLTVV.

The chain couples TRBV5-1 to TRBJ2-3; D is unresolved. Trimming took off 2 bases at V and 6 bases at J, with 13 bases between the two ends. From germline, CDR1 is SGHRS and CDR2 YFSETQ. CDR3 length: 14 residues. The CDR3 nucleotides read TGCGCCAGCAGCTTAGGTGCCGTGTTGGATACGCAGTATTTT. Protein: CASSLGAVLDTQYF.

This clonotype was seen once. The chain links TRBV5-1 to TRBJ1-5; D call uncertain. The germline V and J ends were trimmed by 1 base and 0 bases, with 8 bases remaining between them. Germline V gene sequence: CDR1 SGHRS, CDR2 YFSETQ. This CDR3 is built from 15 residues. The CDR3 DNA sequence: TGCGCCAGCAGCTTGACTGGGGATAGCAATCAGCCCCAGCATTTT. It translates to CASSLTGDSNQPQHF.

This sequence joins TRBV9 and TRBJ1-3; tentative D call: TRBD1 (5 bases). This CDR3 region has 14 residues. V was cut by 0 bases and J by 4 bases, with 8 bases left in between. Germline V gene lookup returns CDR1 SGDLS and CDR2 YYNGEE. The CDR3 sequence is CASSVGGNGNTIYF. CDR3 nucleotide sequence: TGTGCCAGCAGCGTAGGGGGGAACGGAAACACCATATATTTT.

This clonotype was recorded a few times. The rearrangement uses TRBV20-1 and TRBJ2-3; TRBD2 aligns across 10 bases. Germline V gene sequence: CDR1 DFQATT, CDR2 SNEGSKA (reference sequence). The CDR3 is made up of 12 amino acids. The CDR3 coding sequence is TGCACTGGACTAGCGGACACAGATACGCAGTATTTT. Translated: CTGLADTDTQYF.

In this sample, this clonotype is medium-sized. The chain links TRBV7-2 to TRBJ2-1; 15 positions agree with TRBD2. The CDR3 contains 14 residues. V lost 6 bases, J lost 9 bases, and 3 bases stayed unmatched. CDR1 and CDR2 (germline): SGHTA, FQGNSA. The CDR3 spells CASSWTSGGVEQFF. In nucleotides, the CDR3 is TGTGCCAGCAGTTGGACTAGCGGGGGGGTTGAGCAGTTCTTC.

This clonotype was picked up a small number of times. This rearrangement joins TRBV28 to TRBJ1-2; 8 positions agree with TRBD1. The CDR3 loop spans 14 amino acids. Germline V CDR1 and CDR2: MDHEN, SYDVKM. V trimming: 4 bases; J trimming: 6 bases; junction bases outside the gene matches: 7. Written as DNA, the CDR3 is TGTGCCAGCAGTTCGTCGGACAGGGCGGATGGCTACACCTTC. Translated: CASSSSDRADGYTF.

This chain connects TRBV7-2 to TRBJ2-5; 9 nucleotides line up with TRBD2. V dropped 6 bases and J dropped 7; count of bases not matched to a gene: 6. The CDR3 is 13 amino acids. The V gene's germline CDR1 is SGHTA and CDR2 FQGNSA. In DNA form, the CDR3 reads TGTGCCAGCAGGCGGGGGGGCGACGGGACCCAGTACTTC. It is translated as CASRRGGDGTQYF.

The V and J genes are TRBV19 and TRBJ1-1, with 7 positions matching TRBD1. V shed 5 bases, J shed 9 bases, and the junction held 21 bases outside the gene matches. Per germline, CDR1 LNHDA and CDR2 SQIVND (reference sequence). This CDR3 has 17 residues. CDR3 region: CASSRGQSYTEAGKAFF. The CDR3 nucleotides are TGTGCCAGTAGTCGGGGACAGTCGTACACTGAAGCGGGCAAAGCTTTCTTT.

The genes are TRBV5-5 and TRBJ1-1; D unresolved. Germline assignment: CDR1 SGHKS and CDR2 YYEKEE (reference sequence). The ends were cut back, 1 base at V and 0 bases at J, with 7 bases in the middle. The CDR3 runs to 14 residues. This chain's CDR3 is CASSLNSLNTEAFF. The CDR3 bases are TGTGCCAGCAGCTTGAACAGCCTGAACACTGAAGCTTTCTTT.

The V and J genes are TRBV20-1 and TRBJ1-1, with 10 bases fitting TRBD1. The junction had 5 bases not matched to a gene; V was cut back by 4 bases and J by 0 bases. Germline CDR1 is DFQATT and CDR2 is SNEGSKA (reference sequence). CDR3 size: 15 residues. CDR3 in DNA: TGCAGTGCTAAGACGACAGGGGGCCTGAACACTGAAGCTTTCTTT. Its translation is CSAKTTGGLNTEAFF.

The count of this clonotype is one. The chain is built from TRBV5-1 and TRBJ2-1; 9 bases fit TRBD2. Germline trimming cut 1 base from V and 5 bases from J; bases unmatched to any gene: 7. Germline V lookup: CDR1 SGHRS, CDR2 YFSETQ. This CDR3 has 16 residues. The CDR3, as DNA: TGCGCCAGCAGCTTGACGATTAGCGGGGGACACAATGAGCAGTTCTTC. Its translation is CASSLTISGGHNEQFF.

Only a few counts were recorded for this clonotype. DNA for the CDR3: TGCGCCAGCAGCCAAGATCAGACTGGGGCCAACGTCCTGACTTTC. Translation gives CASSQDQTGANVLTF. The chain links TRBV4-3 to TRBJ2-6; D is unresolved. CDR1 is LGHNA, CDR2 YSLEER, per germline. CDR3 length: 15 residues. V was clipped by 0 bases and J by 2 bases, with 5 bases between them.

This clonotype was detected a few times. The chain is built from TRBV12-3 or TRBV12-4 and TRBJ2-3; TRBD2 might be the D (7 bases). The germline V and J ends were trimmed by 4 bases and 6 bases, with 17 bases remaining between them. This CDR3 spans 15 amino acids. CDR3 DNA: TGTGCCAGCAGTTCGGCCGGGGGGCCGGGCGATACGCAGTATTTT. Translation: CASSSAGGPGDTQYF.